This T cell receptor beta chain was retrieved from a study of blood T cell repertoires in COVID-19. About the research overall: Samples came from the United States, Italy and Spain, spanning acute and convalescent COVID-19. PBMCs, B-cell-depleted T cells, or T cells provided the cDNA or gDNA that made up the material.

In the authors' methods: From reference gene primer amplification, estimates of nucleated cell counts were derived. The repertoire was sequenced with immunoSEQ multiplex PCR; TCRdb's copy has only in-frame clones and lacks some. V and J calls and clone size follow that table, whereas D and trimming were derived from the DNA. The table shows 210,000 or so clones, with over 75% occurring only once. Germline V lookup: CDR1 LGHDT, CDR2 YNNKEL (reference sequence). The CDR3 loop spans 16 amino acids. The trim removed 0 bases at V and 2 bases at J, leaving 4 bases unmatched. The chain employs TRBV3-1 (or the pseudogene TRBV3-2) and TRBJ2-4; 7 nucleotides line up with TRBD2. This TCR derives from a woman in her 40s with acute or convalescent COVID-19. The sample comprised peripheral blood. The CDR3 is CASSQELAPPKNIQYF. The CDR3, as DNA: TGTGCCAGCAGCCAAGAACTAGCGCCGCCCAAAAACATTCAGTACTTC.